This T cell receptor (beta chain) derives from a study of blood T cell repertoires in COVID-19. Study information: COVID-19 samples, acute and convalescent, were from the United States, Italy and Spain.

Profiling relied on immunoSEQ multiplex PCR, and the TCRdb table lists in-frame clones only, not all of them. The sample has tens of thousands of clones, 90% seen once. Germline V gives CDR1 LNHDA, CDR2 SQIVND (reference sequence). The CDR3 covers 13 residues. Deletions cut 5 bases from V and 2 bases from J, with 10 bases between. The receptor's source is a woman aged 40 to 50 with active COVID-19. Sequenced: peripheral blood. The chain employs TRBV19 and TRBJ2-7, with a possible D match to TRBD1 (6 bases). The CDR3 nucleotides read TGTGCCAGTAGTGCGGACAGAACCTACGAGCAGTACTTC. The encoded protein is CASSADRTYEQYF.